The clone carrying this T cell receptor beta chain was seen ten or more times. This sample was included in a study of T-cell reconstitution after alpha-beta-depleted transplantation in children. Between the trimmed V and J ends, which lost 3 bases and 5 bases, there was a span of 3 bases. The CDR3 spans 10 residues. Germline values: CDR1 DFQATT, CDR2 SNEGSKA (reference sequence). A library of TCRbeta sequences, prepared with unique molecular identifiers, was generated. TCRdb re-analysed the PCR reads in MiXCR, keeping a single row per CDR3 protein. The sample includes 190,000 or so distinct CDR3 sequences, approximately 7% of them seen just once.

The chain uses TRBV20-1 and TRBJ2-3, with D unresolved. Source: PBMCs from the stem cell graft donor, taken from the stem cell graft. The source is a human donor who donated a stem cell graft to a child with Wiskott-Aldrich syndrome. CDR3 sequence reads: CSASRDTQYF. DNA for the CDR3: TGCAGTGCTAGTAGAGATACGCAGTATTTT.